Here is one TCR beta chain with its context. Its antigen is unknown. No base quality information exists; no much larger clone differs at one position. The receptor library was made with 5' RACE. Reads for this sample came from an Illumina HiSeq 2000. Template switching introduced a universal primer binding site; the final cDNA contained a unique molecular identifier, enabling accurate counting of TCR cDNA molecules. Specific primers in the conserved constant-segment region were used to synthesize first-strand cDNA for the TCR alpha and beta chains. Each cDNA library was double barcoded, with a SMART-Mk sample barcode plus Illumina barcodes, to control for contamination. TruSeq adapter sequences and Illumina sample barcodes were added in two successive PCR steps. Sequencing of the TCR alpha and beta cDNA libraries was done on the Illumina HiSeq platform using custom primers. The original pipeline was this. Unique molecular identifiers were extracted from raw reads with MiGEC, and CDR3 positions were determined with MiXCR. Recombination models were inferred per individual with the repgenHMM and IGoR tools using an EM algorithm. Shared clonotype analysis was performed with the tcR package in R, normalizing sharing by the product of cloneset sizes. Out-of-frame nonproductive sequences were analyzed to study raw recombination free of thymic and clonal selection effects. Using fastp trimming at Q25 and MiXCR clonotype assembly, TCRdb reanalyzed the public sequencing data and kept in-frame beta chains. CDR3 protein duplicates are merged, each entry listing the most common genes and DNA. V and J calls and clone size were set by TCRdb, not the authors. Across this sample there are approximately 1.8 million distinct CDR3 sequences, with about 30% seen only once. The top ten hold 0.25% to 0.3% of the sample.

Only healthy Caucasian donors were included. This record belongs to a study of identical twins (dated by TCRdb to about 2016). For context, the study as a whole: TCR alpha and beta repertoires from monozygotic twins, unrelated adults of various ages and cord blood were deep-sequenced to test whether fetal clonotypes persist. Replicate twin experiments were performed at different times using different library preparation protocols to rule out contamination. Here is what the overall study found, with its caveats: Because the same donors could not be followed over many years, the conclusions relied on cross-sectional statistical analysis. Fewer insertions were carried by abundant cord blood beta clonotypes; a weaker similar trend was observed in young adult naive repertoires, while no such trend was observed in memory repertoires. The excess sharing between twins in beta out-of-frame sequences was weaker because fewer shared sequences reduced the signal-to-noise ratio. Compared with coincidental sharing between unrelated individuals, an excess of low generation-probability sequences was observed among out-of-frame TCR alpha sequences shared between twins. Invariant T cells such as MAIT and iNKT could partly confound zero-insertion analyses, although diverse VJ usage argued against such confounding for most clonotypes. In monozygotic twins, recombination models systematically underestimated out-of-frame TCR alpha sharing, but the models matched the sharing seen between unrelated individuals.

The CDR3 covers 14 residues, taking in both the cysteine and the phenylalanine. Only CDR3 DNA is held: 42 bases, read in frame from base 1. Trimming takes 1 base from V and 0 bases from J, and the germline ends sit 7 bases apart. The receptor comes from a newborn girl in good health. Specimen: cord blood. This sequence uses TRBV12-3 or TRBV12-4 and TRBJ2-7; the D gene cannot be named for sure. The CDR3 region has the sequence CASSLGALSYEQYF. The DNA reads as follows: TGTGCCAGCAGTTTAGGGGCACTCTCCTACGAGCAGTACTTC.